Below, 2 T cell receptor beta chains from the same sample are listed, as sequenced in a study of blood T cell repertoires in COVID-19. Produced via immunoSEQ multiplex PCR; TCRdb's table is partial and in-frame only. The sample has under 150,000 clones, around 85% seen once. Sequenced material: peripheral blood. These receptors were collected from a woman aged 55 to 70 with COVID-19, enrolled during active disease.

This rearrangement joins TRBV5-6 to TRBJ2-7; unclear D gene. V dropped 5 bases and J dropped 0 bases, with 18 bases sitting between them. This CDR3 is 16 amino acids long. Germline V gene data show CDR1 as SGHDT and CDR2 as YYEEEE. CDR3 coding DNA: TGTGCCAGCAGTTCCACCCCAGGTTCGTTCTCCTACGAGCAGTACTTC. Residues: CASSSTPGSFSYEQYF.

The chain carries TRBV4-2 and TRBJ1-2, with 9 bases aligning to TRBD1. Germline CDR1 and CDR2: LGHNA and YNFKEQ. Losses at the gene ends were 0 bases for V and 4 bases for J; bases not matched to a gene: 3. The CDR3 is 15 residues long. Here the CDR3 reads CASSQETGGPYGYTF. DNA of the CDR3: TGTGCCAGCAGCCAAGAAACAGGGGGCCCCTATGGCTACACCTTC.